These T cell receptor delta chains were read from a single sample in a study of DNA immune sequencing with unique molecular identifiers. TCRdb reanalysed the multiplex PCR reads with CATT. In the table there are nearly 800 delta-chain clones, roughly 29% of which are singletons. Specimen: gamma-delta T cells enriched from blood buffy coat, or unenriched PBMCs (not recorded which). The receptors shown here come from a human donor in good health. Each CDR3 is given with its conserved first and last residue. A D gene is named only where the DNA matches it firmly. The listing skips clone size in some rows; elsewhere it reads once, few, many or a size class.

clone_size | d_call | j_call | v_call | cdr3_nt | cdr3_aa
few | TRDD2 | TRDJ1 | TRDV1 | TGTGCTCTTGGGGTCCTTCCTAACGTGGGAGATTACACCGATAAACTCATCTTT | CALGVLPNVGDYTDKLIF
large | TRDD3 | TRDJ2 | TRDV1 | TGTGCTCTAATACGGTCCAACTGGGGACTCTCAACAGCACAACTCTTCTTT | CALIRSNWGLSTAQLFF
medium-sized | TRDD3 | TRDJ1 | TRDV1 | TGTGCTCTTGGGGCCTTCCTCGTACTGGGGGATTTGGGAGGACGAACCGATAAACTCATCTTT | CALGAFLVLGDLGGRTDKLIF
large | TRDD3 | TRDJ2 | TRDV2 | TGTGCCTGTGACACCCTACTGGGGGATACTTCTCTGACAGCACAACTCTTCTTT | CACDTLLGDTSLTAQLFF
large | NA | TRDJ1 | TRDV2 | TGTGCCTGTGACGGCGTCGGTGCAAACACCGATAAACTCATCTTT | CACDGVGANTDKLIF
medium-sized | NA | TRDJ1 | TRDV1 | TGTGCTCTTGGGGCTATACCCCGGGGATCCCTCACCGATAAACTCATCTTT | CALGAIPRGSLTDKLIF
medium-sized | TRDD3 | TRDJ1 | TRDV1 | TGTGCTCTCCGTCTGGGGGATACGTGGACCGATAAACTCATCTTT | CALRLGDTWTDKLIF
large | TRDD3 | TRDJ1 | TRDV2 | TGTGCCTGTGCCCAACTTCGTACTGGGGGACAACCCATGTACACCGATAAACTCATCTTT | CACAQLRTGGQPMYTDKLIF
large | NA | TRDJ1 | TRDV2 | TGTGCCTGTGATTCGGTAGAGAACACCGATAAACTCATCTTT | CACDSVENTDKLIF
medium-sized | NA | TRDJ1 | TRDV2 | TGTGCCTGTGACAGATACCCGTACACCGATAAACTCATCTTT | CACDRYPYTDKLIF
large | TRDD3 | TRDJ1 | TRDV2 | TGTGCCTGTGACCCCGTACTGGGGGATGCGAAAGGGAGAGGACCCGATAAACTCATCTTT | CACDPVLGDAKGRGPDKLIF
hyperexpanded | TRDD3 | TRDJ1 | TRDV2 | TGTGCCTGTGACACTCTGGGGGATGGAAAGTACACCGATAAACTCATCTTT | CACDTLGDGKYTDKLIF
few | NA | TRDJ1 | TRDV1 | TGTGCTCTTGGGGAACCCTACACCGATAAACTCATCTTT | CALGEPYTDKLIF
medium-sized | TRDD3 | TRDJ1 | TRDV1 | TGTGCTCTTGGGGAGTCCGCCTTCTTAACTAATTACTGGGGACGCGACACCGATAAACTCATCTTT | CALGESAFLTNYWGRDTDKLIF
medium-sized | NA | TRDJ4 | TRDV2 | TGTGCCTGTGACACCGTGTCTTCCCCCAGACGTCGGGGTCTCGAGGGCGGTTATGACAGACCCCTGATCTTT | CACDTVSSPRRRGLEGGYDRPLIF
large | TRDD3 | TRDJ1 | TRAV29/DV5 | TGTGCAGCAAGGTCGGCCTCAAAGTACTGGGGCTCCCCGTACACCGATAAACTCATCTTT | CAARSASKYWGSPYTDKLIF
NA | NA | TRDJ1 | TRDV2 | TGTGCCTGTGACACCGTGGGGCCCCACACCGATAAACTCATCTTT | CACDTVGPHTDKLIF
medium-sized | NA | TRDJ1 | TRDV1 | TGTGCTCTTGGGGATCCGGGCCTTCCCAATCCCCCCACCGATAAACTCATCTTT | CALGDPGLPNPPTDKLIF
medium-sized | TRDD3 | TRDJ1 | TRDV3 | TGTGCCTCCAGGATCTCTCTCTCGTACTGGGGGTCCCCCCCCGATAAACTCATCTTT | CASRISLSYWGSPPDKLIF
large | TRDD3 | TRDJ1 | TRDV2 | TGTGCCTGTGACACCGTACTTTCTGGGGGATCTTACACCGATAAACTCATCTTT | CACDTVLSGGSYTDKLIF
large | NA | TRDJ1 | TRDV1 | TGTGCTCTTGGGGAACTACCTCACACCGATAAACTCATCTTT | CALGELPHTDKLIF
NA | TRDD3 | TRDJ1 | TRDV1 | TGTGCTCTTGGGGAGGAACCGGCTCGTTCCTACCCTGGGGGATACTGGGCCGATAAACTCATCTTT | CALGEEPARSYPGGYWADKLIF
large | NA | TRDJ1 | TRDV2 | TGTGCCTGTGACCCGTCCGATCGGAAGTACACCGATAAACTCATCTTT | CACDPSDRKYTDKLIF
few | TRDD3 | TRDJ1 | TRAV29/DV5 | TGTGCAGCAGTACGTGGGAAGGTGTACTGGGGGATACCCCACCCAACCGATAAACTCATCTTT | CAAVRGKVYWGIPHPTDKLIF
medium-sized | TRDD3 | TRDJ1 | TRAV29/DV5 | TGTGCAGCAAGCGGACTAAGGGTGCGGCCAGATGGGGGATATGGGAGGGCGTACACCGATAAACTCATCTTT | CAASGLRVRPDGGYGRAYTDKLIF
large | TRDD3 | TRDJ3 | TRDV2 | TGTGCCTGTGACACCGCTGGGGGATACTCCTGGGACACCCGACAGATGTTTTTC | CACDTAGGYSWDTRQMFF